The 17 T cell receptor beta chains listed next were all sequenced from one sample in a study of blood T cell repertoires in COVID-19 (TCRdb year 2020). Library creation used the immunoSEQ multiplex PCR assay. What TCRdb holds here is the immuneACCESS table cut down to in-frame rearrangements. Part of the clones is not present; checked against another copy, under half of the missing clones reflect an unresolved V gene, and the others are unexplained. This sample is represented by a few hundred thousand clones; about nine tenths of them were singletons. The ten largest clonotypes hold approximately 2.5% of the sample. Sample: peripheral blood. The receptor source for this set is a young adult with COVID-19, enrolled during active disease.

The chain combines TRBV7-9 with TRBJ2-1; 9 nucleotides match TRBD1. Germline values: CDR1 SEHNR, CDR2 FQNEAQ (reference sequence). This CDR3 is 15 amino acids long. V lost 5 bases, J lost 9 bases, and 11 bases stayed unmatched. The chain's CDR3 is CASSRSGQGNGEQFF. The CDR3 DNA is TGTGCCAGCAGCCGAAGTGGACAGGGGAATGGTGAGCAGTTCTTC.

The chain is built from TRBV9 and TRBJ2-3; possibly TRBD2 for D (6 bases). V lost 4 bases, J lost 5 bases, and 14 bases lay in between. Germline V gene sequence: CDR1 SGDLS, CDR2 YYNGEE. The CDR3 is 14 amino acids. In DNA form, the CDR3 reads TGTGCCAGCAGCCTCCCGGGACTGGAAGATACGCAGTATTTT. Residues: CASSLPGLEDTQYF. Variable domain in full (rest from reference TRBV9 and TRBJ2-3): DSGVTQTPKHLITATGQRVTLRCSPRSGDLSVYWYQQSLDQGLQFLIQYYNGEERAKGNILERFSAQQFPDLHSELNLSSLELGDSALYFCASSLPGLEDTQYFGPGTRLTVL.

The chain links TRBV10-1 to TRBJ2-2, with D maybe TRBD1 (6 bases). V lost 6 bases, J lost 1 base, and 9 bases lay in between. The germline CDR1 and CDR2 sequences are WNHNN and SYGVQD (reference sequence). CDR3 length equals 14 residues. The CDR3 spells CASSPTGNTGELFF. The CDR3, as DNA: TGCGCCAGCAGCCCGACAGGGAACACCGGGGAGCTGTTTTTT.

This clone was found once. The chain combines TRBV11-2 with TRBJ2-7, with 7 bases that match TRBD1. The CDR3 has 15 amino acids. The V and J ends lost 5 bases and 4 bases, in that order; junction bases with no gene match: 11. The V gene's germline CDR1 is SGHAT and CDR2 FQNNGV. The CDR3 DNA sequence: TGTGCCAGCAGCGTTACGGGACAGTCGAATTACGAGCAGTACTTC. It translates to CASSVTGQSNYEQYF.

CDR3 DNA sequence: TGTGCCAGCAGGGTTAGCGGGCTGTACGAGCAGTACTTC. Encoded protein: CASRVSGLYEQYF. The rearrangement links TRBV14 to TRBJ2-7; 7 positions match TRBD2. This CDR3 is 13 amino acids long. Germline CDR1 and CDR2: SGHDN and FVKESK. V lost 6 bases and J lost 4; bases outside the gene matches: 6.

V gene TRBV18 combines with J gene TRBJ1-2, with D perhaps matching TRBD1 (5 bases). V lost 3 bases, J lost 8 bases, and 19 bases lay in between. Per the germline V gene, CDR1 is KGHSH and CDR2 is LQKENI. The CDR3 runs 15 residues. In DNA, the CDR3 is TGTGCCAGCTCACCGGGGGGAGTTCGCATTGGAGGCTACACCTTC. It specifies CASSPGGVRIGGYTF.

This chain connects TRBV11-2 to TRBJ1-4; D might be TRBD1 (6 bases). CDR1 and CDR2 (germline): SGHAT, FQNNGV. V was clipped by 5 bases and J by 8 bases, with 18 bases between them. The CDR3 totals 15 residues. CDR3 amino acids: CASSPRTVGVEKLFF. The DNA of the CDR3 is TGTGCCAGCAGCCCACGGACAGTGGGGGTAGAAAAACTGTTTTTT. Looking up the rest from reference TRBV11-2 and TRBJ1-4 gives the full variable domain: EAGVAQSPRYKIIEKRQSVAFWCNPISGHATLYWYQQILGQGPKLLIQFQNNGVVDDSQLPKDRFSAERLKGVDSTLKIQPAKLEDSAVYLCASSPRTVGVEKLFFGSGTQLSVL.

This clone was recorded a few times. The chain uses TRBV5-1 and TRBJ2-6, with D unclear. Germline V gives CDR1 SGHRS, CDR2 YFSETQ. The V end lost 4 bases, the J end lost 2 bases, and 10 bases lay between the germline ends. The CDR3 spans 15 residues. CDR3 DNA: TGCGCCAGCAGCATCCACACAGCTGGGGCCAACGTCCTGACTTTC. Residues: CASSIHTAGANVLTF.

The rearrangement joins TRBV7-9 to TRBJ2-5; D remains ambiguous. The CDR3 is 15 amino acids. V lost 0 bases and J 5 bases, leaving 13 bases between the germline ends. From germline, CDR1 is SEHNR and CDR2 FQNEAQ (reference sequence). For the CDR3, the DNA is TGTGCCAGCAGCTTAGCGGAAACAGTATCGGAGACCCAGTACTTC. Translated, it gives CASSLAETVSETQYF.

The rearrangement uses TRBV29-1 and TRBJ2-7; D possibly corresponds to TRBD2 (5 bases). The CDR3 consists of 11 residues. Germline V gene sequence: CDR1 SQVTM, CDR2 ANQGSEA. V lost 6 bases to trimming and J lost 0 bases, with 6 bases between them. The CDR3 here is CSVGDSYEQYF. For the CDR3, the DNA is TGCAGCGTCGGGGACTCCTACGAGCAGTACTTC.

This chain joins TRBV9 and TRBJ2-1; tentatively, D is TRBD2 (6 bases). The V and J ends lost 3 bases and 9 bases respectively, with 13 bases between them. The CDR3 length is 13 residues. Per germline, CDR1 SGDLS and CDR2 YYNGEE. CDR3 DNA: TGTGCCAGCAGCGGTACTAGCCCCAGTGAGCAGTTCTTC. This encodes CASSGTSPSEQFF.

The chain joins TRBV5-5 to TRBJ2-6; 7 nucleotides agree with TRBD2. V dropped 0 bases and J dropped 0; count of bases not matched to a gene: 3. This CDR3 has 17 amino acids. CDR1 and CDR2 (germline): SGHKS, YYEKEE (reference sequence). As DNA, the CDR3 is TGTGCCAGCAGCTTGGCGGGCGGGAGCTCTGGGGCCAACGTCCTGACTTTC. Its translation: CASSLAGGSSGANVLTF. Variable domain in full (rest from reference TRBV5-5 and TRBJ2-6): DAGVTQSPTHLIKTRGQQVTLRCSPISGHKSVSWYQQVLGQGPQFIFQYYEKEERGRGNFPDRFSARQFPNYSSELNVNALLLGDSALYLCASSLAGGSSGANVLTFGAGSRLTVL.

The chain uses TRBV6-5 and TRBJ1-1; D unresolved. Deletions cut 9 bases from V and 0 bases from J, with 8 bases between. The CDR3 sequence is 12 residues long. CDR1 and CDR2 (germline): MNHEY, SVGAGI. CDR3 bases: TGTGCCAGTGCGAGGTTGAACACTGAAGCTTTCTTT. The encoded protein is CASARLNTEAFF.

The chain links TRBV4-1 to TRBJ1-4, with D perhaps TRBD1 (5 bases). The CDR3 length is 15 residues. The V end lost 3 bases, the J end lost 3 bases, and 11 bases lay between the germline ends. Germline loops: CDR1 MGHRA, CDR2 YSYEKL. CDR3 residues: CASSQPGISNEKLFF. CDR3 bases: TGCGCCAGCAGCCAGCCAGGGATTTCTAATGAAAAACTGTTTTTT.

This rearrangement joins TRBV5-1 to TRBJ2-7; TRBD2 might be the D (6 bases). The CDR3 consists of 12 residues. Germline loops: CDR1 SGHRS, CDR2 YFSETQ. Trimming pared 7 bases from V and 3 bases from J, leaving 11 bases between. CDR3 bases: TGCGCCAGCCCCGGGACTTACTACGAGCAGTACTTC. This encodes CASPGTYYEQYF.

This clone came up once. The chain uses TRBV27 and TRBJ1-1; a weak D match, TRBD1 (5 bases). The V gene's germline CDR1 is MNHEY and CDR2 SMNVEV (reference sequence). V was trimmed by 6 bases and J by 5 bases, leaving 19 bases between them. There are 15 residues in the CDR3. CDR3 coding DNA: TGTGCCAGCAGCGGTCTTACAGGACGGAAGACTGAAGCTTTCTTT. Protein sequence: CASSGLTGRKTEAFF.

This clone was observed once. The rearrangement joins TRBV7-2 to TRBJ1-6; D is unresolved. The CDR3 is made up of 15 amino acids. Per the germline V gene, CDR1 is SGHTA and CDR2 is FQGNSA. The V end lost 2 bases, the J end lost 2 bases, and 7 bases lay between the germline ends. CDR3 coding DNA: TGTGCCAGCAGCTTAACTATAACCTATAATTCACCCCTCCACTTT. It is translated as CASSLTITYNSPLHF.